The 22 T cell receptor beta chains below come from one sample, sequenced in a study of lung T cells in sarcoidosis with Löfgren's syndrome. TCRdb called the reads again in MiXCR, with one record for every CDR3 protein. The sample shows about 63,000 distinct CDR3 sequences, about 20% of them seen only once. The sequenced sample consisted of CD4+ T cells from PBMCs. The receptor set was obtained from a human donor with sarcoidosis (Löfgren's syndrome or another form), or a control subject (not recorded which).

This clonotype was observed a handful of times. As DNA, the CDR3 is TGTGCCAGCAGCTCGACAGGGGGTGGTAACACCATATATTTT. Amino acids: CASSSTGGGNTIYF. The chain couples TRBV7-9 to TRBJ1-3; 9 nucleotides match TRBD1. The CDR3 is 14 amino acids. The germline V gene has CDR1 SEHNR and CDR2 FQNEAQ (reference sequence). V lost 4 bases, J lost 7 bases, and 5 bases stayed unmatched.

On this clonotype itself: Possible read error: a much larger clone is one base away. The chain recombines TRBV20-1 with TRBJ2-7, with D perhaps TRBD2 (7 bases). CDR3 length: 16 amino acids. Germline V lookup: CDR1 DFQATT, CDR2 SNEGSKA (reference sequence). Trimming removed 3 bases at V and 6 bases at J, with 24 bases between. The chain's CDR3 is CSARGRGRGYDREQYF. Here the CDR3 DNA reads TGCAGTGCTAGGGGGAGGGGGAGAGGATATGATCGCGAGCAGTACTTC.

This clonotype was found many times. V usage is TRBV5-1 and J usage is TRBJ2-3, with D unclear. V was clipped by 0 bases and J by 2 bases, with 7 bases between them. The CDR3 spans 14 residues. CDR1 SGHRS and CDR2 YFSETQ come from the germline V gene. The CDR3 sequence: CASSLGPLTDTQYF. In nucleotides, the CDR3 is TGCGCCAGCAGCTTGGGGCCACTCACAGATACGCAGTATTTT.

J is TRBJ1-1 and V is TRBV4-1; D uncertain. The CDR3 spans 14 residues. CDR1 and CDR2 from the germline V gene are MGHRA and YSYEKL. V was trimmed by 2 bases and J by 0 bases, leaving 7 bases between them. CDR3 in DNA: TGCGCCAGCAGCCAAAATCAGATGAACACTGAAGCTTTCTTT. This sequence encodes CASSQNQMNTEAFF.

Comments on this clonotype: Possible read error: a much larger clone is one base away. The chain carries TRBV7-2 and TRBJ2-4; D unresolved. V shed 8 bases and J shed 12 bases, with 20 bases lying between them. The CDR3 covers 13 residues. The germline V gene encodes CDR1 SGHTA and CDR2 FQGNSA. The CDR3 region has the DNA TGTGCCAGCGGCCCCAACTCGGAAGTTGCTCAGTACTTC. Amino acids: CASGPNSEVAQYF.

A remark on this clonotype: A junction end diverges from the germline sequence, so it may reflect a read error. V gene TRBV11-2 combines with J gene TRBJ1-4; maybe TRBD1 (5 bases). The CDR3 length is 13 residues. The germline gives CDR1 SGHAT, CDR2 FQNNGV. The CDR3 bases are TGTACCAGTTCTCGACAGAGTAATGAAAAACTGTTTTTT. Translated, it gives CTSSRQSNEKLFF.

Only a few counts were recorded for this clonotype. The rearrangement links TRBV29-1 to TRBJ1-5; the D is unclear. V was trimmed by 4 bases and J by 4 bases, leaving 8 bases between them. CDR1 and CDR2 (germline): SQVTM, ANQGSEA. CDR3 size: 12 residues. This CDR3 is CSVGSENQPQHF. The CDR3 DNA is TGCAGCGTTGGCTCAGAGAATCAGCCCCAGCATTTT.

In regard to this clonotype: A much larger clonotype is one base distant, so this may be a read error. The chain uses TRBV6-2 or TRBV6-3 and TRBJ1-2; D possibly corresponds to TRBD1 (5 bases). Germline V gives CDR1 MNHEY, CDR2 SVGEGT. This CDR3 is 13 amino acids long. CDR3 loop: CASSGDFHYGHTF. CDR3 bases: TGTGCCAGCAGTGGGGACTTTCACTATGGCCACACCTTC.

This clonotype has ten or more counts. The rearrangement joins TRBV6-1 to TRBJ1-5; 9 bases map to TRBD1. The V segment lost 7 bases and the J segment 7 bases; nucleotides outside the gene matches: 8. This CDR3 comprises 14 residues. Germline CDR1 is MNHNS and CDR2 is SASEGT. The CDR3 nucleotides read TGTGCCAGCAACCCTACAGGGGGCTCGCAGCCCCAGCATTTT. The encoded protein is CASNPTGGSQPQHF.

The sample holds many counts of this clonotype. V is TRBV27 and J is TRBJ1-5; TRBD1 aligns across 11 bases. The trim removed 4 bases at V and 6 bases at J, leaving 5 bases unmatched. This CDR3 contains 15 residues. CDR1 is MNHEY, CDR2 SMNVEV, per germline (reference sequence). CDR3 loop: CASSSDRGPPQPQHF. CDR3 bases: TGTGCCAGCAGTTCGGACAGGGGGCCGCCTCAGCCCCAGCATTTT.

The table lists this clonotype with many counts. The V gene is TRBV28, the J gene TRBJ2-3; D is uncertain. Trimming pared 2 bases from V and 2 bases from J, leaving 8 bases between. This CDR3 has 14 amino acids. The V gene's germline CDR1 is MDHEN and CDR2 SYDVKM. CDR3 bases: TGTGCCAGCAGTTTACCAACTTTCACAGATACGCAGTATTTT. Its protein is CASSLPTFTDTQYF.

A single count supports this clonotype. V usage is TRBV11-1 and J usage is TRBJ2-3, with D perhaps being TRBD1 or TRBD2 (5 bases each). V lost 6 bases to trimming and J lost 2 bases, with 15 bases between them. The germline V gene encodes CDR1 SGHAT and CDR2 FQDESV (reference sequence). The CDR3 is 15 amino acids. The CDR3 nucleotides are TGTGCCAGCAGTCCTTCGGGGCTGAACACAGATACGCAGTATTTT. Translating it yields CASSPSGLNTDTQYF. The full variable domain, in which reference TRBV11-1 and TRBJ2-3 provide the parts outside the CDR3, is EAEVAQSPRYKITEKSQAVAFWCDPISGHATLYWYRQILGQGPELLVQFQDESVVDDSQLPKDRFSAERLKGVDSTLKIQPAELGDSAMYLCASSPSGLNTDTQYFGPGTRLTVL.

This clonotype occurred many times. The chain has TRBV6-1 and TRBJ2-5; 7 positions agree with TRBD1. This CDR3 is 14 amino acids long. CDR1 and CDR2 (germline): MNHNS, SASEGT. Trimming took 5 bases from V and 2 from J; bases not matched to a gene: 5. The CDR3 here is CASSSLTGQETQYF. The CDR3, as DNA: TGTGCCAGCAGTTCCCTGACAGGGCAAGAGACCCAGTACTTC.

This clonotype was seen many times. This chain joins TRBV6-1 and TRBJ2-6, with unresolved D. This CDR3 has 17 residues. CDR1 and CDR2 from the germline V gene are MNHNS and SASEGT. V lost 5 bases, J lost 0 bases, and 14 bases lay in between. The DNA for the CDR3 is TGTGCCAGCAGTCCCCTGGGCCTGAGCTCTGGGGCCAACGTCCTGACTTTC. This sequence encodes CASSPLGLSSGANVLTF.

This rearrangement joins TRBV30 to TRBJ1-5, with D unresolved. The V end lost 0 bases, the J end lost 6 bases, and 9 bases lay between the germline ends. The germline gives CDR1 GTSNPN, CDR2 SVGIG (reference sequence). The CDR3 has 13 amino acids. CDR3 DNA: TGTGCCTGGAGTGTGCGGGGTGGTCAGCCCCAGCATTTT. Protein: CAWSVRGGQPQHF.

Concerning this clonotype itself: A much larger clone differs by one base, so this may be a read error. The genes are TRBV7-6 and TRBJ2-4; no firm D call. V lost 6 bases and J 10 bases, leaving 13 bases between the germline ends. Germline assignment: CDR1 SGHVS and CDR2 FNYEAQ. This CDR3 comprises 12 residues. The CDR3: CASSRPPLIQYF. The CDR3 bases are TGTGCCAGCAGTAGACCTCCGCTGATTCAGTACTTC.

This clonotype has ten or more counts. The rearrangement links TRBV20-1 to TRBJ2-3; 8 positions match TRBD1. Germline CDR1 reads DFQATT; CDR2 reads SNEGSKA (reference sequence). Trimming cost V 0 bases and J 4 bases; bases outside gene matches: 6. This CDR3 contains 15 residues. The DNA for the CDR3 is TGCAGTGCTAGAGACCGGACAGGGCCTGCAGATACGCAGTATTTT. It is translated as CSARDRTGPADTQYF.

At least ten counts were recorded for this clonotype. The gene calls are TRBV12-3 or TRBV12-4 and TRBJ1-5, with 7 bases fitting TRBD1. This CDR3 has 15 residues. The V and J ends lost 4 bases and 2 bases, in that order; junction bases with no gene match: 5. CDR3 nucleotide sequence: TGTGCCAGCAGTTGGGAGGGGGCAGGCAATCAGCCCCAGCATTTT. Amino acid sequence: CASSWEGAGNQPQHF.

With regard to this clonotype: A much larger clone differs from this one at a single base, so this may be a read error. The CDR3, as DNA: TGTGCCAGCAGCTACCCGACAGGGGGCGATTCACCCCTCCACTTT. Its translation is CASSYPTGGDSPLHF. The rearrangement links TRBV27 to TRBJ1-6; 10 nucleotides line up with TRBD1. V lost 6 bases to trimming and J lost 8 bases; unmatched junction nucleotides: 7. From germline, CDR1 is MNHEY and CDR2 SMNVEV (reference sequence). CDR3 size: 15 residues.

This clonotype was recorded at least ten times. This sequence joins TRBV6-1 and TRBJ1-3; 9 nucleotides line up with TRBD1. V dropped 7 bases and J dropped 4; count of bases not matched to a gene: 17. Germline values: CDR1 MNHNS, CDR2 SASEGT. CDR3 length: 18 amino acids. The CDR3 region has the DNA TGTGCCAGCACCAAAGTCCCGGGACAGGGAAGGAACGGAAACACCATATATTTT. Protein sequence: CASTKVPGQGRNGNTIYF.

The CDR3 region is CAISESVGEKLFF. CDR3 nucleotide sequence: TGTGCCATCAGTGAGTCCGTAGGGGAAAAACTGTTTTTT. This chain joins TRBV10-3 and TRBJ1-4; D is unresolved. With 0 bases removed from V and 8 bases from J, the gap between germline ends came to 7 bases. From germline, CDR1 is ENHRY and CDR2 SYGVKD. This CDR3 region has 13 residues.

With regard to this clonotype: Germline is not matched at one junction end, which may reflect a read error. V and J are TRBV2 and TRBJ1-6; D call uncertain. Per the germline V gene, CDR1 is SNHLY and CDR2 is FYNNEI. The CDR3 is made up of 13 amino acids. The CDR3 DNA reads TGTGCCAACAGTGAAGTCGGGGTCTCACCCCTCCACTTT. Protein sequence: CANSEVGVSPLHF. Using reference TRBV2 and TRBJ1-6 for the parts outside the CDR3, the full variable domain is EPEVTQTPSHQVTQMGQEVILRCVPISNHLYFYWYRQILGQKVEFLVSFYNNEISEKSEIFDDQFSVERPDGSNFTLKIRSTKLEDSAMYFCANSEVGVSPLHFGNGTRLTVT.